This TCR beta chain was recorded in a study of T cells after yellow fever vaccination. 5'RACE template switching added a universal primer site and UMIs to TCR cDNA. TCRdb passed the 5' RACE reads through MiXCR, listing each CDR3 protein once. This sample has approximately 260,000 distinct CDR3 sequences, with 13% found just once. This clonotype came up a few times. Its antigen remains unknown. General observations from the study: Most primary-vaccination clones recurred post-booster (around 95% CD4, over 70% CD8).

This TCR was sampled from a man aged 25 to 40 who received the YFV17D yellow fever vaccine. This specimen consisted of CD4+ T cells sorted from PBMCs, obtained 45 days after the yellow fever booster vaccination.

The CDR3 nucleotides are TGTGCCAGCAGCCATTACAGGGGCCTACAAAATGAGCAGTTCTTC. This gives the protein CASSHYRGLQNEQFF. V and J are TRBV7-3 and TRBJ2-1; TRBD1 matches at 7 bases. V shed 5 bases and J 7 bases; nucleotides not matched to a gene: 11. This CDR3 spans 15 amino acids. Germline V gene lookup returns CDR1 SGHTA and CDR2 FQGTGA. The whole variable domain, filled in from reference TRBV7-3 and TRBJ2-1, reads GAGVSQTPSNKVTEKGKYVELRCDPISGHTALYWYRQSLGQGPEFLIYFQGTGAADDSGLPNDRFFAVRPEGSVSTLKIQRTERGDSAVYLCASSHYRGLQNEQFFGPGTRLTVL.